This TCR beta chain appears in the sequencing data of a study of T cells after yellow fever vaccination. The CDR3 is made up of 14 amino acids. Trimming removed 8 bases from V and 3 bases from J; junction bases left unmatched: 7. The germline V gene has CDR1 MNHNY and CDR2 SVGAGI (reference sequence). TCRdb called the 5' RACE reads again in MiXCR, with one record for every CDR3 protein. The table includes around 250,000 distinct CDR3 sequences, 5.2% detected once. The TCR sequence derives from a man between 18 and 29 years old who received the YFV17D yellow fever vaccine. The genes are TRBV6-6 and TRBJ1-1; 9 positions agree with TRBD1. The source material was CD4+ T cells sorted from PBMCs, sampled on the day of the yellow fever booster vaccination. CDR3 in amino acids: CASRQQGAYTEAFF. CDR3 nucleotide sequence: TGTGCCAGCCGTCAACAGGGGGCCTACACTGAAGCTTTCTTT.